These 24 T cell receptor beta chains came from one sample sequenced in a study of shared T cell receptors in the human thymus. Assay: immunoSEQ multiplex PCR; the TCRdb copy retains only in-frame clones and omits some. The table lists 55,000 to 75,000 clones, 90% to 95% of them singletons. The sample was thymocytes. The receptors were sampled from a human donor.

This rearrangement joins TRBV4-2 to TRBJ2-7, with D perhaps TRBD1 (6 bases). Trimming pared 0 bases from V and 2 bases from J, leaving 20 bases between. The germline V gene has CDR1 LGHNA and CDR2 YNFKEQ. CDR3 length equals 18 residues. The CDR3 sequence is CASSQDRDTVAETYEQYF. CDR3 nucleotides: TGTGCCAGCAGCCAAGACCGGGACACCGTCGCGGAGACCTACGAGCAGTACTTC.

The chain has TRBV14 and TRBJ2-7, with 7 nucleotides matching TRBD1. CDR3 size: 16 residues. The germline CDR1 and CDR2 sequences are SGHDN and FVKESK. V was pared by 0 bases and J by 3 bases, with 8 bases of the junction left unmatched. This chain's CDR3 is CASSQDTGQADYEQYF. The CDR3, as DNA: TGTGCCAGCAGCCAAGATACCGGACAGGCGGACTACGAGCAGTACTTC.

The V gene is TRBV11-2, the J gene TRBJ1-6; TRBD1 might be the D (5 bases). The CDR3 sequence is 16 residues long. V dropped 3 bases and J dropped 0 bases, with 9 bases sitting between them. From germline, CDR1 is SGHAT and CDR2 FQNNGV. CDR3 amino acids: CASSFSGNSYNSPLHF. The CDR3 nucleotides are TGTGCCAGCAGCTTCTCAGGGAACTCCTATAATTCACCCCTCCACTTT.

Written as DNA, the CDR3 is TGTGCCAGCAGTTCCCAGCGGGGGGAGGGTTCAGATACGCAGTATTTT. Translation gives CASSSQRGEGSDTQYF. V usage is TRBV6-5 and J usage is TRBJ2-3, with 9 bases aligning to TRBD2. The CDR3 runs to 16 residues. Germline loops: CDR1 MNHEY, CDR2 SVGAGI. V lost 4 bases, J lost 4 bases, and 9 bases stayed unmatched.

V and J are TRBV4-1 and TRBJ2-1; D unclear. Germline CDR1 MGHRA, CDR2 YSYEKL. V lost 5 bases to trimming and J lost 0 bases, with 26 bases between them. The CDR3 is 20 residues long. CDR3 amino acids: CASSNGPHWDSRPSYNEQFF. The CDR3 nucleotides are TGCGCCAGCAGCAACGGACCCCACTGGGATTCGCGGCCCTCCTACAATGAGCAGTTCTTC.

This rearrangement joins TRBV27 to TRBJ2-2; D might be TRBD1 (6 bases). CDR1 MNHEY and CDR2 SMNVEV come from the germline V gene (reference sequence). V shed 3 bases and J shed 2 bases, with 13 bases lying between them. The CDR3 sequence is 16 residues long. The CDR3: CASSFRTAFNTGELFF. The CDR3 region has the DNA TGTGCCAGCAGTTTCCGGACAGCTTTTAACACCGGGGAGCTGTTTTTT.

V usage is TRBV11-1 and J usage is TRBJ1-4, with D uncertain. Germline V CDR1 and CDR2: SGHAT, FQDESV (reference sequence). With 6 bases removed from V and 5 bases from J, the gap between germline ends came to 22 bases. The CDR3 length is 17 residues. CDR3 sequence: CASREQAEKSANEKLFF. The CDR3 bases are TGTGCCAGCAGAGAGCAGGCGGAGAAGTCGGCCAATGAAAAACTGTTTTTT.

For the CDR3, the DNA is TGTGCCAGCAGCTTACCCCATTGGGGTCCATCGGAGACCCAGTACTTC. It specifies CASSLPHWGPSETQYF. The gene calls are TRBV7-2 and TRBJ2-5, with no clear D. The germline V gene has CDR1 SGHTA and CDR2 FQGNSA. Trimming took off 2 bases at V and 5 bases at J, with 18 bases between the two ends. CDR3 length equals 16 residues.

The chain's CDR3 is CASSQGSGGDYGYTF. DNA of the CDR3: TGTGCCAGCAGCCAGGGGTCGGGGGGTGACTATGGCTACACCTTC. This chain joins TRBV28 and TRBJ1-2, with TRBD1 as a possible D gene (6 bases). V dropped 6 bases and J dropped 3 bases, with 17 bases sitting between them. The V gene's germline CDR1 is MDHEN and CDR2 SYDVKM. This CDR3 is 15 amino acids long.

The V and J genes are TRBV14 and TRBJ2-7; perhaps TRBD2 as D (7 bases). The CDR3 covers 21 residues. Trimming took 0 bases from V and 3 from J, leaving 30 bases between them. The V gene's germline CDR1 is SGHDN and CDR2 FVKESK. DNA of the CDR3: TGTGCCAGCAGCCAAGATCCCCCCGAGGGGGGGCCCCACGCGCTGCTCTACGAGCAGTACTTC. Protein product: CASSQDPPEGGPHALLYEQYF.

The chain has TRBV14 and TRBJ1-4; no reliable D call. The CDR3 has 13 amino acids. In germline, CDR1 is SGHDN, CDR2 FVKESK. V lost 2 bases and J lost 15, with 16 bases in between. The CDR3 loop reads CASSQRSGENVFF. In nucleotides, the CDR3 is TGTGCCAGCAGCCAACGGAGCGGAGAGAATGTGTTTTTT.

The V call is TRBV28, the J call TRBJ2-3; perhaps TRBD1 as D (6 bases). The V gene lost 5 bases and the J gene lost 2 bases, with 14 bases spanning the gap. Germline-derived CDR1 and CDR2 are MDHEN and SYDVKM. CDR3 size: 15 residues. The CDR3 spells CASSPGAEITDTQYF. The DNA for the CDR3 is TGTGCCAGCAGTCCAGGGGCTGAGATCACAGATACGCAGTATTTT.

CDR3 DNA: TGTGCTAGTGGAACTCCCCTAGCGGGGGGTTCAGGTACGCAGTATTTT. Translation: CASGTPLAGGSGTQYF. The chain combines TRBV12-5 with TRBJ2-3, with TRBD2 identical over 11 bases. The ends lost 6 bases at V and 8 bases at J; junction bases unmatched: 13. The CDR3 runs 16 residues. CDR1 LGHNT and CDR2 FRNRAP come from the germline V gene.

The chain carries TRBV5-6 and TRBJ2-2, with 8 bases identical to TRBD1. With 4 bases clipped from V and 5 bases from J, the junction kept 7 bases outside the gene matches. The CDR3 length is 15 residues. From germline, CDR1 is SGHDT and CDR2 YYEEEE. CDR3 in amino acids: CASSPRDRSTGELFF. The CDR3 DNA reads TGTGCCAGCAGCCCCCGGGACAGGAGTACCGGGGAGCTGTTTTTT.

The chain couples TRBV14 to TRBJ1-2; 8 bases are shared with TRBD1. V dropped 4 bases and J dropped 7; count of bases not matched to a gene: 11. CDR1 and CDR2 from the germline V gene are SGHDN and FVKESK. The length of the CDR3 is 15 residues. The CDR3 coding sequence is TGTGCCAGCAGCCGAAGCACAGGGGGTACTTTTGGCTACACCTTC. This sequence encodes CASSRSTGGTFGYTF. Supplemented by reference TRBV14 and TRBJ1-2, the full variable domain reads EAGVTQFPSHSVIEKGQTVTLRCDPISGHDNLYWYRRVMGKEIKFLLHFVKESKQDESGMPNNRFLAERTGGTYSTLKVQPAELEDSGVYFCASSRSTGGTFGYTFGSGTRLTVV.

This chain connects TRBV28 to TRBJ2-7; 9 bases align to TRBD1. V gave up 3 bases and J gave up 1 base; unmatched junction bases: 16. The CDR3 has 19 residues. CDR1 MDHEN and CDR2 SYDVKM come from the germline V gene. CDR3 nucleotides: TGTGCCAGCAGTTTCCTCGGACAGGGGACAAAGACTTATTCCTACGAGCAGTACTTC. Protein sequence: CASSFLGQGTKTYSYEQYF.

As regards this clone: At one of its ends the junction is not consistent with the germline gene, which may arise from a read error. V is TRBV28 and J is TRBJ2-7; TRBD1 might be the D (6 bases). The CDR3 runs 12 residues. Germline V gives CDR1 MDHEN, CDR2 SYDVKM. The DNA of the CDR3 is TGTGCCAGCAGTTTAGCCGAACAGGGTGGGTTTTTC. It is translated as CASSLAEQGGFF.

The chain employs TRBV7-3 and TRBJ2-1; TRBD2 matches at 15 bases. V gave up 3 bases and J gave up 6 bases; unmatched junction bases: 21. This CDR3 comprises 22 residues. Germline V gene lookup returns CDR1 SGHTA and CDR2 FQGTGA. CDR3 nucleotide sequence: TGTGCCAGCAGCTTTTTTCAACCTTGGACTAGCGGGGGGGCCTCGTTAAGCAATGAGCAGTTCTTC. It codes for CASSFFQPWTSGGASLSNEQFF.

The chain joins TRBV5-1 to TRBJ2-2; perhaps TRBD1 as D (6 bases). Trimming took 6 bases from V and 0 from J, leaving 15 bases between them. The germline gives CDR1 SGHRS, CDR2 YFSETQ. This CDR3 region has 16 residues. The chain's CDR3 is CASTACGGSNTGELFF. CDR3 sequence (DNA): TGCGCCAGCACCGCCTGTGGGGGCTCGAACACCGGGGAGCTGTTTTTT.

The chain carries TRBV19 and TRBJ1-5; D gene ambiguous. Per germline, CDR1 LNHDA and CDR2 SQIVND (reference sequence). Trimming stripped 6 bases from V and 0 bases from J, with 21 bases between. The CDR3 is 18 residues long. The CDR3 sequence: CASSRRTAPSYSNQPQHF. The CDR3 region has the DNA TGTGCCAGTAGCCGCAGGACGGCCCCCAGTTATAGCAATCAGCCCCAGCATTTT.

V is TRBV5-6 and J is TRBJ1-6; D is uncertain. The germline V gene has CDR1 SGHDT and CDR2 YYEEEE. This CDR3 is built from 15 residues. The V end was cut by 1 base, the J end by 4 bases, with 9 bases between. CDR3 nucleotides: TGTGCCAGCAGCTTGAGTGTGGAATATAATTCACCCCTCCACTTT. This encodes CASSLSVEYNSPLHF. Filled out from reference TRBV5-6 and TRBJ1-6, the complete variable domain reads DAGVTQSPTHLIKTRGQQVTLRCSPKSGHDTVSWYQQALGQGPQFIFQYYEEEERQRGNFPDRFSGHQFPNYSSELNVNALLLGDSALYLCASSLSVEYNSPLHFGNGTRLTVT.

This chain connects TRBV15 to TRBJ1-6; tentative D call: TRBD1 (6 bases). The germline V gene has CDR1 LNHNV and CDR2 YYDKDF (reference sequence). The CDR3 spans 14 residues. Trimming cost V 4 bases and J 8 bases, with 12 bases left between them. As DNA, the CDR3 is TGTGCCACCAGCACGGGGGGGCCTGATTCACCCCTCCACTTT. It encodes CATSTGGPDSPLHF.

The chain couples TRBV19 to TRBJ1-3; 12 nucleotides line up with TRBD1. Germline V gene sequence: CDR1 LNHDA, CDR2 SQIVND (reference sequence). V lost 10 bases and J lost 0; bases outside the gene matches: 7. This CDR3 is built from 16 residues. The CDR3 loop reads CATEGTGGFSGNTIYF. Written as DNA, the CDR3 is TGTGCCACCGAGGGGACAGGGGGCTTCTCTGGAAACACCATATATTTT. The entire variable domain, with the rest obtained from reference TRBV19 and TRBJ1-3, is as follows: DGGITQSPKYLFRKEGQNVTLSCEQNLNHDAMYWYRQDPGQGLRLIYYSQIVNDFQKGDIAEGYSVSREKKESFPLTVTSAQKNPTAFYLCATEGTGGFSGNTIYFGEGSWLTVV.

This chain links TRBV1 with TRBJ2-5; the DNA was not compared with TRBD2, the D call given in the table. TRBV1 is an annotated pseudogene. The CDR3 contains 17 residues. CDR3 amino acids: CTSSHPTSGGACETQYF. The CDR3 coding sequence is TGCACCAGCAGCCACCCTACTAGCGGGGGGGCCTGTGAGACCCAGTACTTC.